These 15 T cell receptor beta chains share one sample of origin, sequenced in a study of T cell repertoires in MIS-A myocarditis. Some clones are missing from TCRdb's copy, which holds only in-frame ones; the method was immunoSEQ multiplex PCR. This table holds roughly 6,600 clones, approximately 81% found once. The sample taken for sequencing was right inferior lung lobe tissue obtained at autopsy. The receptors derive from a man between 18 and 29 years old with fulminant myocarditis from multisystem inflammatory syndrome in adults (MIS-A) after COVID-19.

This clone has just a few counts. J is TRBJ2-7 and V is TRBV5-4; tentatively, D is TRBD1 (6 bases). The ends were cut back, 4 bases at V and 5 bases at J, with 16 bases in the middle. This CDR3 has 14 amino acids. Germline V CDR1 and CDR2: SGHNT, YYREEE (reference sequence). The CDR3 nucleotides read TGTGCCAGCAGCCACCCCGGGACACCCCACGAGCAGTACTTC. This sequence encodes CASSHPGTPHEQYF. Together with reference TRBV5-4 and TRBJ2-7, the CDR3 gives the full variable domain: ETGVTQSPTHLIKTRGQQVTLRCSSQSGHNTVSWYQQALGQGPQFIFQYYREEENGRGNFPPRFSGLQFPNYSSELNVNALELDDSALYLCASSHPGTPHEQYFGPGTRLTVT.

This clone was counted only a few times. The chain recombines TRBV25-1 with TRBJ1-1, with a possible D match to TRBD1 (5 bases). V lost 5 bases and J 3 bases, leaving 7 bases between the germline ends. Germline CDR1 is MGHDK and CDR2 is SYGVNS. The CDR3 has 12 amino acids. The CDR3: CASSLGDTEAFF. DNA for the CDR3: TGTGCCAGCAGTCTGGGGGACACTGAAGCTTTCTTT.

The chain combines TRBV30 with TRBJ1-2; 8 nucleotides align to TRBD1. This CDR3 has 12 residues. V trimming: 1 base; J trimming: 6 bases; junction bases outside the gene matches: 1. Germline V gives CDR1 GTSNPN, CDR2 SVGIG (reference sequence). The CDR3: CAWSGTGNGYTF. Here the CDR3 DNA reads TGTGCCTGGAGTGGGACAGGGAATGGCTACACCTTC.

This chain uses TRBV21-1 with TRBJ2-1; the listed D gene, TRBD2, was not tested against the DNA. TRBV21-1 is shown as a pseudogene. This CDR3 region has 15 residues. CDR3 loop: CASSNGTSVYNEQFF. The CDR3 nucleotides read TGTGCCAGCAGCAACGGGACTAGCGTTTACAATGAGCAGTTCTTC.

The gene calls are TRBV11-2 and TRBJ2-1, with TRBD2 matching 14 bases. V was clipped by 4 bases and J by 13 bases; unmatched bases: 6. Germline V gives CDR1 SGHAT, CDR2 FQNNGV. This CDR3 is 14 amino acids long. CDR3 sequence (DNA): TGTGCCAGCAGCTCCCGACTAGCGGGAGGGTTACAGTTCTTC. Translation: CASSSRLAGGLQFF.

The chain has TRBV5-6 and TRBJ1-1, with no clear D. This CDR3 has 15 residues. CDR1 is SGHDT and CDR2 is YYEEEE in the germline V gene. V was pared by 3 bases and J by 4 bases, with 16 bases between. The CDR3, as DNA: TGTGCCAGCAGCTCGCTAAGACGGGGTGGCACTGAAGCTTTCTTT. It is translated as CASSSLRRGGTEAFF.

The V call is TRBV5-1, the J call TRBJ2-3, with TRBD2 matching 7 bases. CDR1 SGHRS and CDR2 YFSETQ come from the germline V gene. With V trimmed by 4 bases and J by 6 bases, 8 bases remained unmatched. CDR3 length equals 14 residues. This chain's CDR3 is CASSPKAGVDTQYF. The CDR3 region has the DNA TGCGCCAGCAGCCCCAAGGCGGGGGTGGATACGCAGTATTTT.

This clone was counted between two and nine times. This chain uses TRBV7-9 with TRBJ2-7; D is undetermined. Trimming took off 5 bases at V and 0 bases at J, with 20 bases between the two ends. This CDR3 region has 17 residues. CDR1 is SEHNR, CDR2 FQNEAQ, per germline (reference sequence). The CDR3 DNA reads TGTGCCAGCAGCACCATGCTTGGAAACTCCTACTCCTACGAGCAGTACTTC. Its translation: CASSTMLGNSYSYEQYF.

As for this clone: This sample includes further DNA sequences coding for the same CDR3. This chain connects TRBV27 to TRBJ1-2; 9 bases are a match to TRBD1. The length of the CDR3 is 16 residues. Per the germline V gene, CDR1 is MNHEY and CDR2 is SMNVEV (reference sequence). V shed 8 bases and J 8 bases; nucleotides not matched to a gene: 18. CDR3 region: CASGTLSGQGVGGYTF. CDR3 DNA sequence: TGTGCCAGCGGGACTCTGTCGGGACAGGGAGTAGGAGGCTACACCTTC.

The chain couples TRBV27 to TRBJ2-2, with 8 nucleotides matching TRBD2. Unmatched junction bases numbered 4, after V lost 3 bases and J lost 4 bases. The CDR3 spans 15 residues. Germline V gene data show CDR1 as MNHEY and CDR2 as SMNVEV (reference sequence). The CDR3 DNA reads TGTGCCAGCAGTTTTAACGGGGGGGGCACCGGGGAGCTGTTTTTT. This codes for CASSFNGGGTGELFF.

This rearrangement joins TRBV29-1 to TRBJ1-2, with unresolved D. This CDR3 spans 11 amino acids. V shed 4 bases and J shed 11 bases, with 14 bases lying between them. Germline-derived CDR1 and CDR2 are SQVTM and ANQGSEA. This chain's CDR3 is CSVGTRVGYTF. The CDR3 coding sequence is TGCAGCGTTGGAACCCGGGTTGGGTACACCTTC.

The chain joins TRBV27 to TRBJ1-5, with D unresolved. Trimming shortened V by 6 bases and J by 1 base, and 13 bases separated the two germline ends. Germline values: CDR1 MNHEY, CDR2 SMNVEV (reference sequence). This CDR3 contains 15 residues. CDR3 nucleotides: TGTGCCAGCAGGGGTGGGAGTAGGAGCAATCAGCCCCAGCATTTT. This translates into CASRGGSRSNQPQHF.

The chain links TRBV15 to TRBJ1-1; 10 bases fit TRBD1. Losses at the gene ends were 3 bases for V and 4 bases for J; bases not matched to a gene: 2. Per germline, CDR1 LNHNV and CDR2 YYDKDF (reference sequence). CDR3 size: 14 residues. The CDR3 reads CATSRGQGSTEAFF. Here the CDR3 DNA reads TGTGCCACCAGCAGGGGACAGGGGAGCACTGAAGCTTTCTTT.

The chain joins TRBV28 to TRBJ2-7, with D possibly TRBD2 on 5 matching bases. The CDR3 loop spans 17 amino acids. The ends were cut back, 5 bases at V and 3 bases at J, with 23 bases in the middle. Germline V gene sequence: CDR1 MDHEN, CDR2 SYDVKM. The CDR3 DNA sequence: TGTGCCAGCAGTAACCAACAAGGACTGATTTATTTCTACGAGCAGTACTTC. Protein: CASSNQQGLIYFYEQYF.

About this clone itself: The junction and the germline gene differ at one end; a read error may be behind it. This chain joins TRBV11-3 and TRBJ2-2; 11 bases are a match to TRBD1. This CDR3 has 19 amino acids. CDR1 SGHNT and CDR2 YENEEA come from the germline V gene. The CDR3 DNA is TGTGTCAGCAGCCCCTGGAACGATGGGACAGGGGGACCCACCGGGGAGCTGTTTTTT. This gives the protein CVSSPWNDGTGGPTGELFF.